These 17 T cell receptor beta chains share one sample of origin, sequenced in a study of cytomegalovirus exposure and HLA in healthy donors. A multiplex PCR was run with 60 Vbeta primers and 13 Jbeta primers. Data came from immunoSEQ multiplex PCR; TCRdb stores just in-frame clones and leaves some out. The sample lists 70,000 or so clones, 75% to 90% seen once, with roughly 12% in the top ten. The sample taken for sequencing was PBMCs. The source of these receptors is a woman aged 25-40 years in good health and CMV-seropositive.

The V call is TRBV7-2, the J call TRBJ2-1; 7 bases align to TRBD2. V was clipped by 7 bases and J by 8 bases; unmatched bases: 20. Germline lookup yields CDR1 SGHTA and CDR2 FQGNSA. The CDR3 sequence is 17 residues long. This CDR3 reads CASNKPVLGGSVDEQFF. Written as DNA, the CDR3 is TGTGCCAGCAACAAACCTGTATTGGGCGGGAGTGTAGATGAGCAGTTCTTC.

In its sample, this clone was seen a few times. The chain links TRBV27 to TRBJ2-3, with 8 bases matching TRBD2. Unmatched junction bases numbered 0, after V lost 2 bases and J lost 2 bases. Germline V gene data show CDR1 as MNHEY and CDR2 as SMNVEV (reference sequence). CDR3 length: 14 residues. CDR3 nucleotide sequence: TGTGCCAGCAGTTTAGGACTAGCCACAGATACGCAGTATTTT. Protein: CASSLGLATDTQYF.

As to this clone: Other DNA variants within this sample encode the same CDR3. The chain combines TRBV2 with TRBJ1-5; 10 bases agree with TRBD1. J gave up 4 bases and V 6 bases, and 6 bases lay outside the gene matches. Germline V gives CDR1 SNHLY, CDR2 FYNNEI. This CDR3 has 15 amino acids. CDR3 nucleotide sequence: TGTGCCAGCAGACGACAGGGGGCGAGTAATCAGCCCCAGCATTTT. Residues: CASRRQGASNQPQHF.

Details on this clone: The sample carries other DNA sequences with the same CDR3. This sequence joins TRBV5-1 and TRBJ2-1; no definite D call. The CDR3 contains 14 residues. V lost 0 bases to trimming and J lost 4 bases, with 8 bases between them. In germline, CDR1 is SGHRS, CDR2 YFSETQ. CDR3 loop: CASSLEPAYNEQFF. The CDR3 DNA reads TGCGCCAGCAGCTTGGAACCCGCGTACAATGAGCAGTTCTTC.

J is TRBJ2-5 and V is TRBV5-1; 16 bases fit TRBD2. The J call is doubtful: the DNA matches TRBJ2-7 better. This CDR3 spans 16 amino acids. The germline CDR1 and CDR2 sequences are SGHRS and YFSETQ. CDR3 sequence (DNA): TGCGCCAGCAGGGTAGGGACTAGCGGGAGGGCCCACGAGCAGTACTTC. Protein sequence: CASRVGTSGRAHEQYF.

The rearrangement joins TRBV9 to TRBJ2-7; 10 bases are a match to TRBD1. J gave up 6 bases and V 0 bases, and 6 bases lay outside the gene matches. Germline V gene lookup returns CDR1 SGDLS and CDR2 YYNGEE. The CDR3 consists of 15 residues. This CDR3 is CASSVARDRGFEQYF. CDR3 DNA: TGTGCCAGCAGCGTAGCTCGGGACAGGGGTTTCGAGCAGTACTTC.

V gene TRBV5-4 combines with J gene TRBJ2-1; TRBD2 matches at 11 bases. Germline loops: CDR1 SGHNT, CDR2 YYREEE (reference sequence). The CDR3 is 15 residues long. The V segment lost 4 bases and the J segment 6 bases; nucleotides outside the gene matches: 6. CDR3 residues: CASSVTSGKINEQFF. The DNA of the CDR3 is TGTGCCAGCAGCGTGACTAGCGGGAAAATCAATGAGCAGTTCTTC.

This chain links TRBV2 with TRBJ2-5; 7 nucleotides align to TRBD2. The J segment lost 2 bases and the V segment lost 8 bases, leaving 8 bases of the junction unmatched. CDR3 length: 14 residues. Germline assignment: CDR1 SNHLY and CDR2 FYNNEI. The DNA of the CDR3 is TGTGCCAGCGAATACTTGCGGGGGCAAGAGACCCAGTACTTC. Translated: CASEYLRGQETQYF. Variable domain in full (rest from reference TRBV2 and TRBJ2-5): EPEVTQTPSHQVTQMGQEVILRCVPISNHLYFYWYRQILGQKVEFLVSFYNNEISEKSEIFDDQFSVERPDGSNFTLKIRSTKLEDSAMYFCASEYLRGQETQYFGPGTRLLVL.

Note on this clone: Likely a read error: the CDR3 ends without its conserved phenylalanine or tryptophan. The limits of the CDR3 on the DNA are not certain, so only TCRdb's listed CDR3 is given. The CDR3 protein is CASSVLIWDSL. J is TRBJ2-7 and V is TRBV9; the table gives TRBD2 as D, unverified against the DNA. Germline lookup yields CDR1 SGDLS and CDR2 YYNGEE. Counting both end residues, the CDR3 totals 11 amino acids.

V usage is TRBV15 and J usage is TRBJ1-5; 9 positions match TRBD1. V lost 3 bases and J lost 3; bases outside the gene matches: 3. Germline CDR1 and CDR2: LNHNV and YYDKDF (reference sequence). The CDR3 consists of 15 residues. The CDR3 DNA follows: TGTGCCACCAGCAGGACAGGGGGATACAATCAGCCCCAGCATTTT. Translated: CATSRTGGYNQPQHF.

The CDR3 region has the DNA TGTGCCAGCAGCCAACTAGCGGGAGGGCCCCATGAGCAGTTCTTC. Protein sequence: CASSQLAGGPHEQFF. This rearrangement joins TRBV11-2 to TRBJ2-1; 13 nucleotides agree with TRBD2. The CDR3 covers 15 residues. Germline loops: CDR1 SGHAT, CDR2 FQNNGV. J was trimmed by 8 bases and V by 5 bases; bases with no gene match: 6. Together with reference TRBV11-2 and TRBJ2-1, the CDR3 gives the full variable domain: EAGVAQSPRYKIIEKRQSVAFWCNPISGHATLYWYQQILGQGPKLLIQFQNNGVVDDSQLPKDRFSAERLKGVDSTLKIQPAKLEDSAVYLCASSQLAGGPHEQFFGPGTRLTVL.

CDR3 protein: CASSYNMNTEAFF. The CDR3 DNA reads TGTGCCAGCAGTTACAATATGAACACTGAAGCTTTCTTT. The genes are TRBV6-5 and TRBJ1-1; no reliable D call. Between the trimmed V and J ends, which lost 2 bases and 0 bases, there was a span of 4 bases. The CDR3 is made up of 13 amino acids. CDR1 MNHEY and CDR2 SVGAGI come from the germline V gene.

The chain carries TRBV5-4 and TRBJ2-7, with 8 bases fitting TRBD2. Germline CDR1 SGHNT, CDR2 YYREEE (reference sequence). Trimming at V came to 9 bases and at J to 9 bases, leaving 14 bases not matched to a gene. The CDR3 runs 13 residues. CDR3 amino acids: CAILPPGRAAQYF. CDR3 DNA: TGTGCCATCCTACCCCCCGGGAGGGCCGCGCAGTACTTC.

V is TRBV28 and J is TRBJ2-2; a possible D gene is TRBD2 (6 bases). Germline loops: CDR1 MDHEN, CDR2 SYDVKM. Trimming cost V 6 bases and J 3 bases, with 11 bases left between them. The CDR3 sequence is 14 residues long. This CDR3 is CASSPGSYTGELFF. CDR3 nucleotide sequence: TGTGCCAGCAGCCCCGGGAGTTACACCGGGGAGCTGTTTTTT.

The chain has TRBV6-5 and TRBJ2-1, with TRBD2 matching 7 bases. V was clipped by 0 bases and J by 4 bases; unmatched bases: 3. Germline V lookup: CDR1 MNHEY, CDR2 SVGAGI. The CDR3 has 15 residues. CDR3 nucleotides: TGTGCCAGCAGTTACTCGGGGAGGGAGTACAATGAGCAGTTCTTC. This gives the protein CASSYSGREYNEQFF.

The J gene is TRBJ2-5, the V gene TRBV7-9; 8 bases align to TRBD1. Germline assignment: CDR1 SEHNR and CDR2 FQNEAQ (reference sequence). The V gene end was trimmed by 4 bases and the J gene end by 5 bases; junction bases not matched to a gene: 12. This CDR3 is 16 amino acids long. In DNA form, the CDR3 reads TGTGCCAGCAGCTCGGGCACAGGGGGTTTTAGGGAGACCCAGTACTTC. Translated, it gives CASSSGTGGFRETQYF.

The chain is built from TRBV28 and TRBJ2-3, with 7 bases fitting TRBD2. This CDR3 contains 15 residues. Unmatched junction bases numbered 12, after V lost 8 bases and J lost 4 bases. Looked up from germline, CDR1 is MDHEN and CDR2 is SYDVKM. CDR3 amino acids: CASGGGWGNADTQYF. CDR3 coding DNA: TGTGCCAGCGGGGGGGGATGGGGTAACGCAGATACGCAGTATTTT.